Listed below are T cell receptor beta chains from one sample, sequenced in a study of blood T cell repertoires in COVID-19. Libraries were prepared by immunoSEQ multiplex PCR; TCRdb keeps only in-frame clonotypes and omits some of them. Of approximately 300,000 clones listed, 87% are singletons. The sequencing sample was made of PBMCs or T cells enriched from blood (not recorded which). The receptors here all came from a woman aged 25 to 39 who had recovered from COVID-19. Each CDR3 is given with its conserved first and last residue. A D gene is named only where the DNA matches it firmly. For some rows the clone size is stated as once, few or many, or as a class when expanded; others skip it.

D	V	size	J	CDR3	DNA
-	TRBV7-6	-	TRBJ1-2	CASSSRQGQSYGYTF	TGTGCCAGCAGCTCCCGCCAGGGTCAGTCCTATGGCTACACCTTC
TRBD1	TRBV2	-	TRBJ1-6	CASSEDRQGDTYNSPLHF	TGTGCCAGCAGTGAGGACAGACAGGGAGACACCTATAATTCACCCCTCCACTTT
-	TRBV6-1	-	TRBJ1-5	CASSESPNQPQHF	TGTGCCAGCAGTGAAAGCCCCAATCAGCCCCAGCATTTT
TRBD1	TRBV4-1	-	TRBJ1-2	CASSQPTGRRGYTF	TGCGCCAGCAGCCAACCGACAGGGCGTCGTGGCTACACCTTC
-	TRBV10-2	once	TRBJ2-7	CASSGARGYEQYF	TGCGCCAGCAGTGGGGCCAGGGGTTACGAGCAGTACTTC
-	TRBV7-2	-	TRBJ1-2	CASSFRTDYTF	TGTGCCAGCAGCTTTAGGACAGACTACACCTTC
-	TRBV7-2	-	TRBJ2-7	CASSSNRAAYEQYF	TGTGCCAGCAGCTCTAACAGGGCGGCGTACGAGCAGTACTTC
-	TRBV3-1/TRBV3-2	once	TRBJ1-6	CASSQQVLLPLHF	TGTGCCAGCAGCCAACAGGTCCTTCTTCCCCTCCACTTT
TRBD1	TRBV6-2/TRBV6-3	-	TRBJ2-7	CASSQRQGAGNEQYF	TGTGCCAGCAGTCAACGACAGGGGGCGGGCAACGAGCAGTACTTC
-	TRBV12-3/TRBV12-4	-	TRBJ2-5	CASSLGTQETQYF	TGTGCCAGCAGTTTGGGGACTCAAGAGACCCAGTACTTC
-	TRBV19	-	TRBJ1-5	CAIGQSNQPQHF	TGTGCCATAGGACAGAGCAATCAGCCCCAGCATTTT
-	TRBV19	-	TRBJ1-5	CASSIFGGPLTSNQPQHF	TGTGCCAGTAGTATATTCGGGGGACCCCTAACTTCTAATCAGCCCCAGCATTTT
-	TRBV3-1/TRBV3-2	-	TRBJ1-1	CASGGVRTEAFF	TGTGCCAGCGGGGGGGTCAGAACTGAAGCTTTCTTT
TRBD1	TRBV27	-	TRBJ1-1	CASSGTGQGNTEAFF	TGTGCCAGCAGTGGTACGGGACAGGGGAACACTGAAGCTTTCTTT
-	TRBV28	-	TRBJ1-5	CASTITNQPQHF	TGTGCCAGCACCATAACTAATCAGCCCCAGCATTTT
-	TRBV29-1	once	TRBJ2-5	CSGAQTRGLAETQYF	TGCAGCGGAGCGCAAACTCGAGGGCTTGCAGAGACCCAGTACTTC
TRBD1	TRBV19	-	TRBJ1-5	CASTPVSGQVTQPQHF	TGTGCCAGTACCCCAGTATCGGGACAGGTCACCCAGCCCCAGCATTTT
TRBD1	TRBV29-1	-	TRBJ2-3	CSGRAAGQGKDTQYF	TGCAGCGGCAGGGCGGCCGGACAGGGGAAAGATACGCAGTATTTT
TRBD1	TRBV10-1	-	TRBJ2-2	CASSASPWDRGPGELFF	TGCGCCAGCAGTGCATCTCCTTGGGACAGGGGCCCCGGGGAGCTGTTTTTT
-	TRBV3-1/TRBV3-2	few	TRBJ1-2	CASSLGGHGYTF	TGTGCCAGCAGCCTCGGAGGACATGGCTACACCTTC
-	TRBV7-6	-	TRBJ2-1	CASSNTDYSYNEQFF	TGTGCCAGCAGTAATACAGACTACTCCTACAATGAGCAGTTCTTC
-	TRBV30	once	TRBJ2-3	CAWSGGGSDTQYF	TGTGCCTGGAGTGGCGGAGGGTCCGATACGCAGTATTTT
-	TRBV5-5	-	TRBJ1-5	CASGRTGSQPQHF	TGTGCCAGCGGCAGAACAGGGAGCCAGCCCCAGCATTTT
-	TRBV7-9	-	TRBJ2-5	CASSLTLRGAETQYF	TGTGCCAGCAGCTTGACCCTCCGGGGGGCAGAGACCCAGTACTTC
-	TRBV6-5	-	TRBJ2-7	CASSPITGVKDEQYF	TGTGCCAGCAGTCCGATCACAGGAGTTAAGGACGAGCAGTACTTC
-	TRBV9	-	TRBJ1-2	CASSAPQATVNYGYTF	TGTGCCAGCAGCGCCCCTCAGGCGACGGTAAACTATGGCTACACCTTC
-	TRBV5-1	-	TRBJ1-1	CASSLVSRGTEAFF	TGCGCCAGCAGCTTGGTGAGCAGGGGCACTGAAGCTTTCTTT
-	TRBV13	-	TRBJ1-3	CASSAIHVGAAPGNTIYF	TGTGCCAGCAGCGCGATCCACGTGGGGGCAGCTCCTGGAAACACCATATATTTT
TRBD1	TRBV19	-	TRBJ1-5	CASSLAGGSNQPQHF	TGTGCCAGTAGTCTTGCAGGGGGTAGCAATCAGCCCCAGCATTTT
TRBD2	TRBV7-9	many	TRBJ2-7	CASSPVGGYEQYF	TGTGCCAGCAGCCCAGTGGGGGGGTACGAGCAGTACTTC
TRBD2	TRBV29-1	-	TRBJ2-1	CSVGAGAGEQFF	TGCAGCGTTGGAGCGGGGGCGGGAGAGCAGTTCTTC
-	TRBV6-2/TRBV6-3	-	TRBJ1-4	CASSQQGANEKLFF	TGTGCCAGCAGTCAACAGGGTGCTAATGAAAAACTGTTTTTT
-	TRBV20-1	-	TRBJ2-5	CSASPGTASNDGTQYF	TGCAGTGCTAGTCCCGGGACTGCATCGAACGATGGGACCCAGTACTTC
-	TRBV29-1	-	TRBJ2-5	CSVEGQQETQYF	TGCAGCGTTGAAGGTCAACAAGAGACCCAGTACTTC
-	TRBV19	-	TRBJ1-6	CASRTGWVNSPLHF	TGTGCCAGTAGAACCGGGTGGGTTAATTCACCCCTCCACTTT
TRBD1	TRBV28	-	TRBJ2-7	CASSSLYGTVKTSSYEQYF	TGTGCCAGCAGTTCCTTATATGGGACAGTCAAGACAAGCTCCTACGAGCAGTACTTC
TRBD1	TRBV7-2	-	TRBJ1-1	CASSYDRVNTEAFF	TGTGCCAGCAGCTATGACAGGGTGAACACTGAAGCTTTCTTT
TRBD1	TRBV23-1	once	TRBJ1-4	CASSHPRQGPPGGEKLFF	TGCGCCAGCAGTCATCCGAGACAGGGGCCGCCGGGGGGTGAAAAACTGTTTTTT
-	TRBV27	-	TRBJ1-2	CASSLQGIYGYTF	TGTGCCAGCAGTTTACAGGGTATCTATGGCTACACCTTC
-	TRBV9	-	TRBJ2-3	CASSVVGTDTQYF	TGTGCCAGCAGCGTAGTCGGCACAGATACGCAGTATTTT
TRBD1	TRBV7-2	-	TRBJ1-5	CASSRRTGDQPQHF	TGTGCCAGCAGCCGCCGGACAGGGGATCAGCCCCAGCATTTT
TRBD2	TRBV7-2	-	TRBJ2-3	CASSPGVAGGRSTDTQYF	TGTGCCAGCAGCCCCGGGGTAGCGGGGGGGCGTAGCACAGATACGCAGTATTTT
TRBD1	TRBV9	-	TRBJ1-2	CASSRGQEYGYTF	TGTGCCAGCAGCAGAGGACAGGAGTATGGCTACACCTTC
-	TRBV5-8	-	TRBJ1-5	CASSWGGQPQHF	TGTGCCAGCAGCTGGGGAGGTCAGCCCCAGCATTTT
-	TRBV7-3	-	TRBJ1-6	CASSLYGGLNSPLHF	TGTGCCAGCAGCTTATACGGGGGGCTTAATTCACCCCTCCACTTT
-	TRBV30	-	TRBJ1-2	CAWSELQATNYGYTF	TGTGCCTGGAGTGAACTGCAGGCGACTAACTATGGCTACACCTTC
-	TRBV9	-	TRBJ2-2	CASTPGTGELFF	TGTGCCAGCACCCCGGGCACCGGGGAGCTGTTTTTT
TRBD1	TRBV12-3/TRBV12-4	once	TRBJ1-1	CASSGQGVTEAFF	TGTGCCAGCAGTGGACAGGGAGTCACTGAAGCTTTCTTT
-	TRBV3-1/TRBV3-2	-	TRBJ1-3	CASKQNSGNTIYF	TGTGCCAGCAAACAGAACTCTGGAAACACCATATATTTT
-	TRBV29-1	-	TRBJ1-1	CSAGGVGTEAFF	TGCAGCGCCGGGGGAGTGGGCACTGAAGCTTTCTTT
-	TRBV5-1	-	TRBJ1-4	CASSSGGRTTNEKLFF	TGCGCCAGCAGCTCGGGGGGCAGGACGACTAATGAAAAACTGTTTTTT
-	TRBV6-2/TRBV6-3	-	TRBJ2-7	CASSLEPWGTSITYEQYF	TGTGCCAGCAGTTTAGAGCCCTGGGGGACATCGATCACCTACGAGCAGTACTTC